A single sample is the source of the 12 T cell receptor beta chains below, sequenced in a study of CD8 T cells in ankylosing spondylitis. A single record per CDR3 protein comes from TCRdb applying MiXCR to the 5' RACE reads. The sample records 250,000 to 350,000 distinct CDR3 sequences, around 20% being singletons. Sequencing was carried out using blood, either unsorted or a sorted T cell fraction (not recorded which). The receptors were gathered from a female donor with ankylosing spondylitis or in good health (not recorded which).

The table lists this clonotype with a few counts. The chain uses TRBV20-1 and TRBJ2-1; D remains ambiguous. The CDR3 contains 12 residues. V dropped 6 bases and J dropped 4 bases, with 10 bases sitting between them. The V gene's germline CDR1 is DFQATT and CDR2 SNEGSKA (reference sequence). The CDR3 protein is CSALRRYNEQFF. CDR3 nucleotides: TGCAGTGCCCTCCGGCGTTACAATGAGCAGTTCTTC.

This clonotype came up many times. The V and J genes are TRBV6-1 and TRBJ1-2; 9 bases match TRBD1. CDR3 length equals 13 residues. In germline, CDR1 is MNHNS, CDR2 SASEGT. After removal of 10 bases from V and 8 bases from J, the junction contained 11 bases not matched to a gene. CDR3 region: CATTGGIAGGYTF. Written as DNA, the CDR3 is TGTGCCACCACAGGGGGCATCGCGGGAGGCTACACCTTC.

This clonotype has a handful of counts. The V and J genes are TRBV7-6 and TRBJ2-7; D is uncertain. CDR1 is SGHVS and CDR2 is FNYEAQ in the germline V gene. V lost 5 bases, J lost 5 bases, and 22 bases lay in between. The CDR3 runs to 16 residues. The CDR3 spells CASSKLDGQSPNEQYF. CDR3 DNA: TGTGCCAGCAGCAAACTGGACGGGCAATCTCCTAACGAGCAGTACTTC. The whole variable domain, remainder taken from reference TRBV7-6 and TRBJ2-7, is GAGVSQSPRYKVTKRGQDVALRCDPISGHVSLYWYRQALGQGPEFLTYFNYEAQQDKSGLPNDRFSAERPEGSISTLTIQRTEQRDSAMYRCASSKLDGQSPNEQYFGPGTRLTVT.

A few counts support this clonotype. The rearrangement joins TRBV7-2 to TRBJ1-2; a possible D gene is TRBD1 (5 bases). Germline lookup yields CDR1 SGHTA and CDR2 FQGNSA. This CDR3 contains 13 residues. Trimming left V 4 bases short and J 4 bases short, with 10 bases between. The CDR3 region has the DNA TGTGCCAGCAGCTCGGGACTGGCCTATGGCTACACCTTC. It codes for CASSSGLAYGYTF.

This clonotype has more than one count but fewer than ten. The rearrangement joins TRBV20-1 to TRBJ2-7; 7 positions agree with TRBD2. Trimming took 2 bases from V and 2 from J; bases not matched to a gene: 3. Germline CDR1 reads DFQATT; CDR2 reads SNEGSKA (reference sequence). The CDR3 length is 13 residues. CDR3 nucleotide sequence: TGCAGTGCTAGAACGGGAGGACCCTACGAGCAGTACTTC. Encoded protein: CSARTGGPYEQYF.

This clonotype was detected a few times. V is TRBV18 and J is TRBJ2-1; D is perhaps TRBD2 (7 bases). Germline lookup yields CDR1 KGHSH and CDR2 LQKENI. The CDR3 is made up of 12 amino acids. The V end was cut by 2 bases, the J end by 15 bases, with 14 bases between. The CDR3 here is CASSPSGGLVFF. Here the CDR3 DNA reads TGTGCCAGCTCACCATCCGGGGGGCTCGTGTTCTTC.

V gene TRBV20-1 combines with J gene TRBJ1-1; 8 bases match TRBD1. The CDR3 totals 12 residues. The germline gives CDR1 DFQATT, CDR2 SNEGSKA (reference sequence). In DNA form, the CDR3 reads TGCAGGAACAGGGGGTTGGACACTGAAGCTTTCTTT. It codes for CRNRGLDTEAFF.

At least ten counts were recorded for this clonotype. The chain links TRBV29-1 to TRBJ1-1, with D perhaps matching TRBD1 (6 bases). Trimming shortened V by 7 bases and J by 0 bases, and 12 bases separated the two germline ends. This CDR3 contains 13 residues. Germline lookup yields CDR1 SQVTM and CDR2 ANQGSEA. CDR3 region: CSGHREMNTEAFF. The CDR3 region has the DNA TGCAGCGGCCACAGGGAAATGAACACTGAAGCTTTCTTT.

This clonotype was recorded at least ten times. The chain has TRBV7-9 and TRBJ1-1; D is perhaps TRBD1 (5 bases). The CDR3 extends over 15 amino acids. Trimming pared 5 bases from V and 1 base from J, leaving 14 bases between. Germline V gene lookup returns CDR1 SEHNR and CDR2 FQNEAQ (reference sequence). The CDR3 DNA reads TGTGCCAGCAGCCCATGGGACGGAACGAACACTGAAGCTTTCTTT. It encodes CASSPWDGTNTEAFF.

This clonotype was counted only a few times. The chain has TRBV7-2 and TRBJ1-1; D gene ambiguous. With 1 base removed from V and 5 bases from J, the gap between germline ends came to 11 bases. The CDR3 spans 14 residues. Germline V gene data show CDR1 as SGHTA and CDR2 as FQGNSA. This CDR3 is CASSLEGDATEAFF. The CDR3 DNA reads TGTGCCAGCAGCTTAGAGGGCGATGCGACTGAAGCTTTCTTT. The complete variable domain, with remaining parts taken from reference TRBV7-2 and TRBJ1-1, reads GAGVSQSPSNKVTEKGKDVELRCDPISGHTALYWYRQSLGQGLEFLIYFQGNSAPDKSGLPSDRFSAERTGGSVSTLTIQRTQQEDSAVYLCASSLEGDATEAFFGQGTRLTVV.

This rearrangement joins TRBV10-3 to TRBJ2-1; D is undetermined. This CDR3 region has 16 residues. From germline, CDR1 is ENHRY and CDR2 SYGVKD. Trimming left V 4 bases short and J 0 bases short, with 13 bases between. CDR3 amino acids: CAISVPSVSSYNEQFF. CDR3 nucleotide sequence: TGTGCCATCAGTGTACCGAGCGTGAGCTCCTACAATGAGCAGTTCTTC.

This clonotype was detected many times. The chain has TRBV5-1 and TRBJ1-2; possible D gene TRBD1, 6 bases. V was trimmed by 0 bases and J by 4 bases, leaving 10 bases between them. There are 14 residues in the CDR3. Germline V gene data show CDR1 as SGHRS and CDR2 as YFSETQ. The CDR3 reads CASSLDGGAYGYTF. The CDR3 region has the DNA TGCGCCAGCAGCTTGGACGGGGGGGCCTATGGCTACACCTTC.